Below are 5 T cell receptor beta chains sequenced from a single sample in a study of T-cell reconstitution after alpha-beta-depleted transplantation in children. This sample's TCRbeta library carried unique molecular identifier barcodes. MiXCR was run by TCRdb on the PCR reads, yielding one entry per CDR3 protein. The table includes hundreds of thousands of distinct CDR3 sequences, around 9.6% detected once. Sequencing was performed on PBMCs from the stem cell graft donor, taken from the stem cell graft. The receptors were sampled from a human donor who donated a stem cell graft to a child with acute lymphoblastic leukemia.

V is TRBV5-6 and J is TRBJ1-2; TRBD1 is a possible D gene (6 bases). CDR1 is SGHDT, CDR2 YYEEEE, per germline. Trimming cost V 4 bases and J 6 bases, with 16 bases left between them. The CDR3 is 14 residues long. The CDR3 reads CASSPDLQGNGYTF. The CDR3 nucleotides read TGTGCCAGCAGCCCGGACCTACAGGGAAATGGCTACACCTTC.

This clonotype was counted a few times. The chain is built from TRBV11-1 and TRBJ1-1; D perhaps matches TRBD1 (6 bases). Between the trimmed V and J ends, which lost 8 bases and 0 bases, there was a span of 16 bases. Germline lookup yields CDR1 SGHAT and CDR2 FQDESV (reference sequence). The CDR3 loop spans 15 amino acids. CDR3 bases: TGTGCCAGCGATGTAAATCAGGGGATGAACACTGAAGCTTTCTTT. Encoded protein: CASDVNQGMNTEAFF.

This clonotype was seen ten or more times. The V gene is TRBV27, the J gene TRBJ1-2; D call uncertain. There are 11 residues in the CDR3. V was pared by 6 bases and J by 7 bases, with 9 bases between. Per the germline V gene, CDR1 is MNHEY and CDR2 is SMNVEV (reference sequence). The CDR3 loop reads CASRSGFGYTF. The CDR3, as DNA: TGTGCCAGCAGATCCGGGTTTGGCTACACCTTC.

This clonotype was observed at least ten times. The rearrangement joins TRBV27 to TRBJ2-1; perhaps D is TRBD1 or TRBD2 (6 bases each). This CDR3 region has 14 residues. V lost 2 bases, J lost 8 bases, and 13 bases lay in between. Germline V gene sequence: CDR1 MNHEY, CDR2 SMNVEV (reference sequence). In DNA form, the CDR3 reads TGTGCCAGCAGTTTAAATGGGGGGCTGGATGAGCAGTTCTTC. Its protein is CASSLNGGLDEQFF.

This clonotype was found many times. This rearrangement joins TRBV29-1 to TRBJ1-3; 7 bases agree with TRBD1. The V gene's germline CDR1 is SQVTM and CDR2 ANQGSEA. V shed 7 bases and J 5 bases; nucleotides not matched to a gene: 8. This CDR3 has 13 amino acids. Here the CDR3 reads CSATGAFRNTIYF. CDR3 DNA sequence: TGCAGCGCCACAGGGGCCTTCCGAAACACCATATATTTT.